This section outlines one TCR beta chain sequence together with its context. Germline CDR1 SGHRS, CDR2 YFSETQ. CDR3 size: 14 residues. Trimming left V 4 bases short and J 0 bases short, with 10 bases between. Clones were read by immunoSEQ multiplex PCR, and TCRdb kept only the in-frame ones, dropping some. The data show 100,000 to 150,000 clones, with approximately 92% seen just once and approximately 0.57% held by the top ten. These data come from a study of control samples from healthy donors and cancer patients. Specimen: PBMCs. This receptor was identified in a man aged 80 or over with head and neck cancer. The chain combines TRBV5-1 with TRBJ1-1; no firm D call. As DNA, the CDR3 is TGCGCCAGCAGCCCCTTAGCCGTGAACACTGAAGCTTTCTTT. The encoded protein is CASSPLAVNTEAFF.